Presented here are 18 T cell receptor beta chains from one specimen sequenced in a study of cytomegalovirus exposure and HLA in healthy donors. PCR was performed using 60 Vbeta and 13 Jbeta primers. The data were produced by immunoSEQ multiplex PCR, yet TCRdb's version contains in-frame clones alone and is incomplete. The sample has about 160,000 clones; 60% to 85% are singletons. The material sequenced was PBMCs. These receptor sequences come from a young woman in good health and CMV-seronegative.

This clone has just one count. The chain combines TRBV27 with TRBJ2-1; 11 bases are a match to TRBD2. V shed 4 bases, J shed 7 bases, and the junction held 12 bases outside the gene matches. Germline loops: CDR1 MNHEY, CDR2 SMNVEV (reference sequence). The CDR3 spans 17 residues. CDR3 loop: CASSSLIAGGPRNEQFF. In nucleotides, the CDR3 is TGTGCCAGCAGTTCCTTGATAGCGGGGGGGCCAAGAAATGAGCAGTTCTTC.

The gene calls are TRBV11-1 and TRBJ1-2; maybe TRBD1 (5 bases). Germline CDR1 is SGHAT and CDR2 is FQDESV (reference sequence). This CDR3 spans 13 amino acids. V was clipped by 5 bases and J by 7 bases, with 14 bases between them. The CDR3 is CASSLGGTFGYTF. CDR3 nucleotides: TGTGCCAGCAGCCTAGGCGGGACTTTTGGCTACACCTTC. The full variable domain, with the rest looked up from reference TRBV11-1 and TRBJ1-2, is EAEVAQSPRYKITEKSQAVAFWCDPISGHATLYWYRQILGQGPELLVQFQDESVVDDSQLPKDRFSAERLKGVDSTLKIQPAELGDSAMYLCASSLGGTFGYTFGSGTRLTVV.

The genes are TRBV19 and TRBJ2-7; 7 bases are a match to TRBD2. V was pared by 2 bases and J by 4 bases, with 11 bases of the junction left unmatched. The CDR3 consists of 16 residues. CDR1 is LNHDA and CDR2 is SQIVND in the germline V gene (reference sequence). In nucleotides, the CDR3 is TGTGCCAGTAGTATAAAGGGACGGACCGGGGGGTACGAGCAGTACTTC. This codes for CASSIKGRTGGYEQYF.

This chain joins TRBV5-8 and TRBJ2-1; unclear D gene. The CDR3 extends over 15 amino acids. V dropped 1 base and J dropped 3 bases, with 11 bases sitting between them. CDR1 is SGHTS and CDR2 is YDEGEE in the germline V gene. This CDR3 is CASSLSTTGYNEQFF. As DNA, the CDR3 is TGTGCCAGCAGCTTGTCCACAACGGGCTACAATGAGCAGTTCTTC.

In this sample, this clone turned up a few times. The J gene is TRBJ1-2, the V gene TRBV19; D is uncertain. Between the trimmed V and J ends, which lost 3 bases and 4 bases, there was a span of 12 bases. CDR3 length equals 14 residues. CDR1 and CDR2 (germline): LNHDA, SQIVND (reference sequence). CDR3 loop: CASSIGGEAYGYTF. The CDR3 DNA reads TGTGCCAGTAGTATTGGTGGGGAGGCCTATGGCTACACCTTC. Combining the CDR3 with reference TRBV19 and TRBJ1-2 gives the whole variable domain DGGITQSPKYLFRKEGQNVTLSCEQNLNHDAMYWYRQDPGQGLRLIYYSQIVNDFQKGDIAEGYSVSREKKESFPLTVTSAQKNPTAFYLCASSIGGEAYGYTFGSGTRLTVV.

To note about this clone: The junction departs from the called germline gene at one end, perhaps through a read error. The chain combines TRBV6-1 with TRBJ1-2; possibly TRBD1 for D (5 bases). Germline assignment: CDR1 MNHNS and CDR2 SASEGT. The length of the CDR3 is 16 residues. CDR3 sequence (DNA): TGTGCCAGCAGTGAAGCCCCGGGACTTAGAGTGGGTGGCTACGCCTTC. It encodes CASSEAPGLRVGGYAF.

The V and J genes are TRBV7-9 and TRBJ1-4, with TRBD1 matching 8 bases. Germline trimming cut 5 bases from V and 8 bases from J; bases unmatched to any gene: 10. Germline CDR1 is SEHNR and CDR2 is FQNEAQ (reference sequence). CDR3 length: 15 residues. CDR3 loop: CASSEGTGLGEKLFF. CDR3 sequence (DNA): TGTGCCAGCAGCGAAGGGACAGGACTCGGGGAAAAACTGTTTTTT.

This clone was seen a handful of times. V usage is TRBV11-1 and J usage is TRBJ2-5; 10 nucleotides line up with TRBD2. Germline trimming cut 3 bases from V and 2 bases from J; bases unmatched to any gene: 3. From germline, CDR1 is SGHAT and CDR2 FQDESV (reference sequence). This CDR3 spans 15 amino acids. The CDR3: CASSFRTSGQETQYF. The CDR3 nucleotides are TGTGCCAGCAGCTTCAGGACTAGCGGTCAAGAGACCCAGTACTTC.

This sequence joins TRBV7-9 and TRBJ1-2, with TRBD1 matching over 8 bases. Germline V gives CDR1 SEHNR, CDR2 FQNEAQ (reference sequence). This CDR3 is 13 amino acids long. Losses at the gene ends were 3 bases for V and 8 bases for J; bases not matched to a gene: 5. CDR3 protein: CASSLDRERGYTF. CDR3 DNA: TGTGCCAGCAGCTTGGACAGGGAGCGGGGCTACACCTTC.

The rearrangement links TRBV5-5 to TRBJ2-6; 11 bases match TRBD1. This CDR3 is 17 amino acids long. CDR1 is SGHKS and CDR2 is YYEKEE in the germline V gene (reference sequence). Losses at the gene ends were 4 bases for V and 0 bases for J; bases not matched to a gene: 3. Written as DNA, the CDR3 is TGTGCCAGCAGCCGGACAGGGGGCGTCTCTGGGGCCAACGTCCTGACTTTC. Its protein is CASSRTGGVSGANVLTF.

This clone was seen a handful of times. The V gene is TRBV2, the J gene TRBJ2-3; 10 nucleotides align to TRBD1. CDR1 is SNHLY, CDR2 FYNNEI, per germline. CDR3 length: 12 amino acids. J was trimmed by 6 bases and V by 7 bases; bases with no gene match: 1. CDR3 sequence reads: CASKDRGDTQYF. Written as DNA, the CDR3 is TGTGCCAGCAAGGACAGGGGGGATACGCAGTATTTT.

The chain has TRBV7-9 and TRBJ2-5, with TRBD1 matching 7 bases. The DNA matches TRBJ2-7 better at its end, which makes the J call doubtful. The CDR3 has 15 residues. The germline gives CDR1 SEHNR, CDR2 FQNEAQ (reference sequence). CDR3 loop: CASSRTRTGPYEQYF. CDR3 nucleotides: TGTGCCAGCAGCCGGACCCGGACAGGACCTTACGAGCAGTACTTC.

The CDR3 bases are TGTGCCAGCAGTCGGACTAGCGGGGGGCAGTTCTTC. Amino acid sequence: CASSRTSGGQFF. V gene TRBV6-6 combines with J gene TRBJ2-1, with 13 bases lining up with TRBD2. Trimming removed 5 bases from V and 12 bases from J; junction bases left unmatched: 1. CDR3 size: 12 residues. The germline V gene has CDR1 MNHNY and CDR2 SVGAGI (reference sequence).

The chain joins TRBV9 to TRBJ1-3; weak D call: TRBD1 (6 bases). The ends were cut back, 3 bases at V and 11 bases at J, with 21 bases in the middle. The CDR3 contains 15 residues. Germline CDR1 SGDLS, CDR2 YYNGEE. Written as DNA, the CDR3 is TGTGCCAGCAGCGAGTCCTCGGCGGGGGGCTTACCCATATATTTT. Protein product: CASSESSAGGLPIYF.

This clone was seen a single time. V gene TRBV18 combines with J gene TRBJ2-7, with a weak D call TRBD1 (6 bases). V dropped 4 bases and J dropped 0 bases, with 10 bases sitting between them. The CDR3 has 14 residues. In germline, CDR1 is KGHSH, CDR2 LQKENI. Here the CDR3 reads CASSHRDNSYEQYF. The CDR3 DNA is TGTGCCAGCTCACACCGGGACAACTCCTACGAGCAGTACTTC.

The chain couples TRBV5-6 to TRBJ2-3; no firm D call. The germline CDR1 and CDR2 sequences are SGHDT and YYEEEE. V was pared by 4 bases and J by 1 base, with 25 bases between. This CDR3 spans 19 amino acids. CDR3 nucleotides: TGTGCCAGCAGCCAACTAACCCCTTCACAAGGCCATCGCACAGATACGCAGTATTTT. Translation: CASSQLTPSQGHRTDTQYF.

This chain links TRBV28 with TRBJ1-1; 10 nucleotides line up with TRBD1. Germline CDR1 is MDHEN and CDR2 is SYDVKM. CDR3 length: 17 residues. V gave up 3 bases and J gave up 5 bases; unmatched junction bases: 12. The CDR3 nucleotides read TGTGCCAGCAGTTTGAATTTCGGAGGACAGGGGGGAACTGAAGCTTTCTTT. It specifies CASSLNFGGQGGTEAFF.

This clone showed up just a few times. The V and J genes are TRBV4-2 and TRBJ1-4; 10 bases are a match to TRBD1. The V gene end was trimmed by 0 bases and the J gene end by 6 bases; junction bases not matched to a gene: 4. The length of the CDR3 is 16 residues. Germline CDR1 reads LGHNA; CDR2 reads YNFKEQ. The CDR3 bases are TGTGCCAGCAGCCAAGATTTCGGGACAGGGGATGAAAAACTGTTTTTT. Translation gives CASSQDFGTGDEKLFF.